This TCR beta chain was sequenced in a study of OX40 agonist ivuxolimab in advanced cancers. Study-level background: Partial responses were achieved by three patients, one with hepatocellular carcinoma and two with cutaneous melanoma.

In the case of this clone: The antigen remains undetermined.

Germline V gene lookup returns CDR1 SGDLS and CDR2 YYNGEE. The CDR3 sequence is 16 residues long. Trimming removed 0 bases at V and 7 bases at J, with 20 bases between. The study, taken as a whole, reports: Certain nonresponding patients likewise had low normalized T-cell clonal expansion. Within 6 weeks, CD4+ and CD8+ blood T cells expanded clonally at 0.1 to 3.0 mg/kg.

The assay was immunoSEQ multiplex PCR, and TCRdb's table has in-frame clones only and misses some. Of about 37,000 clones listed, 75% to 85% are singletons. The V call is TRBV9, the J call TRBJ2-7; D is possibly TRBD2 (6 bases). Material: CD4+ or CD8+ T cells sorted from blood, obtained in a trial of the OX40 agonist ivuxolimab. This sequence was found in an adult with an advanced solid tumor such as melanoma, head and neck, liver or kidney cancer. The CDR3 loop reads CASSVGGEVPLGEQYF. The CDR3 DNA reads as TGTGCCAGCAGCGTAGGAGGGGAGGTGCCCCTCGGGGAGCAGTACTTC.